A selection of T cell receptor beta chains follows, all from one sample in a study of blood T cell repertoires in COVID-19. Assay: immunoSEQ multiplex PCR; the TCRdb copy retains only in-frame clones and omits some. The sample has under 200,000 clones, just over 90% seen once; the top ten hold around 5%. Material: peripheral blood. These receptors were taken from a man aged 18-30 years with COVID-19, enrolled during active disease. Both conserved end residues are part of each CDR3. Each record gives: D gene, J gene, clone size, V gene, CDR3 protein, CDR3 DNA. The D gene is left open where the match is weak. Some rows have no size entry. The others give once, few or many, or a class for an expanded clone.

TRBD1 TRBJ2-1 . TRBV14 CASSSFRQGPNNEQFF TGTGCCAGCAGCTCCTTCCGACAGGGTCCCAACAATGAGCAGTTCTTC
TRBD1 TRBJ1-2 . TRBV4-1 CASSSDRGGNYGYTF TGCGCCAGCAGCTCAGACAGGGGGGGGAACTATGGCTACACCTTC
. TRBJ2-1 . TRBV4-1 CASSQDSGSREQFF TGCGCCAGCAGCCAAGATTCCGGGTCCCGAGAGCAGTTCTTC
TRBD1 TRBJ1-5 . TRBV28 CASSSLHPTGVSQPQHF TGTGCCAGCAGTTCCCTCCACCCGACAGGGGTAAGCCAGCCCCAGCATTTT
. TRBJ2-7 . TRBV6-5 CASSFGPSYEQYF TGTGCCAGCAGTTTCGGTCCCTCCTACGAGCAGTACTTC
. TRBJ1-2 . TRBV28 CASTMVQAGYGYTF TGTGCCAGCACCATGGTCCAGGCAGGCTATGGCTACACCTTC
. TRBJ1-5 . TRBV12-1 CASSFACGPPQHF TGTGCCAGCAGCTTTGCGTGCGGCCCGCCCCAGCATTTT
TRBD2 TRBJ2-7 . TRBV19 CASSIAGGEYEQYF TGTGCCAGTAGTATAGCGGGAGGAGAATACGAGCAGTACTTC
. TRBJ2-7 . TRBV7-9 CASSPLRGSYEQYF TGTGCCAGCAGCCCGCTGCGGGGCTCCTACGAGCAGTACTTC
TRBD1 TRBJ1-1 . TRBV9 CASSVGTGGTEAFF TGTGCCAGCAGCGTAGGGACAGGGGGGACTGAAGCTTTCTTT
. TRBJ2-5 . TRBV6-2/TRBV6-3 CASSYGGSQETQYF TGTGCCAGCAGTTACGGGGGGTCCCAAGAGACCCAGTACTTC
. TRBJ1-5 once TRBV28 CASRIGRVHQPQHF TGTGCCAGCCGGATCGGCAGGGTCCATCAGCCCCAGCATTTT
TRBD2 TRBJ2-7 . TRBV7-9 CASSFRSGRAYEQYF TGTGCCAGCAGCTTTCGGAGCGGGAGGGCTTACGAGCAGTACTTC
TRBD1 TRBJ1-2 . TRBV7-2 CASRQGMWYPNYGYTF TGTGCCAGCAGACAGGGGATGTGGTATCCTAACTATGGCTACACCTTC
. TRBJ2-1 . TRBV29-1 CSVQGLAYNEQFF TGCAGCGTACAGGGTTTGGCCTACAATGAGCAGTTCTTC
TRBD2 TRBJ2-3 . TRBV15 CATSRDPRAREITDTQYF TGTGCCACCAGCAGAGACCCCAGGGCGCGGGAGATCACAGATACGCAGTATTTT
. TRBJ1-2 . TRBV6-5 CASSYSGRGNYGYTF TGTGCCAGCAGTTACTCGGGCAGGGGCAACTATGGCTACACCTTC
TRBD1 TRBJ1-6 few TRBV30 CAWSVGRGNSPLHF TGTGCCTGGAGTGTCGGCAGGGGGAATTCACCCCTCCACTTT
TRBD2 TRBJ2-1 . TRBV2 CAIIGTSGGRYGAGEQFF TGTGCCATCATAGGGACTAGCGGGGGTCGATATGGAGCCGGTGAGCAGTTCTTC
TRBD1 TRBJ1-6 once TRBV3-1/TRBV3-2 CASSQSDRGNSPLHF TGTGCCAGCAGCCAATCGGACAGGGGGAATTCACCCCTCCACTTT
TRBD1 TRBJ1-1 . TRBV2 CASRDRVRNTEAFF TGTGCCAGCAGGGACAGGGTTCGAAACACTGAAGCTTTCTTT
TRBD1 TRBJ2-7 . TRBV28 CASRDRVYEQYF TGTGCCTCCAGGGACAGGGTCTACGAGCAGTACTTC
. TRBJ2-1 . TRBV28 CASSLARERFF TGTGCCAGCAGTTTAGCGAGGGAACGGTTCTTC
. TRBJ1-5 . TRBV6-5 CASHLTRTESQPQHF TGTGCCAGCCACCTGACTCGGACAGAAAGTCAGCCCCAGCATTTT
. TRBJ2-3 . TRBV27 CASSHHRTDTQYF TGTGCCAGCAGTCACCACAGGACAGATACGCAGTATTTT
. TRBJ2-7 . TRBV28 CASSTDPEQYF TGTGCCAGCAGTACAGATCCCGAGCAGTACTTC
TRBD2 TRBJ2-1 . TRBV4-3 CASSQDVRTSGITDEQFF TGCGCCAGCAGCCAGGACGTGAGGACTAGCGGGATAACGGACGAGCAGTTCTTC
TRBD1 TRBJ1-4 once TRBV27 CAIRGTGGKLFF TGTGCCATCAGGGGGACAGGGGGGAAACTGTTTTTT
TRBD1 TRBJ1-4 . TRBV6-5 CASRQGGRNEKLLF TGTGCCAGCCGCCAGGGGGGCCGGAATGAAAAACTGCTTTTT
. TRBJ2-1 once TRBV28 CASSLPHTGNEQFF TGTGCCAGCAGTTTGCCCCATACAGGGAATGAGCAGTTCTTC
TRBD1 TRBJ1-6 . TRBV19 CASSTGTGSSPLHF TGTGCCAGTAGTACCGGGACAGGGAGTTCACCCCTCCACTTT
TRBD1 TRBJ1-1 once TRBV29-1 CSVAGQGITEAFF TGCAGCGTCGCGGGACAGGGGATCACTGAAGCTTTCTTT